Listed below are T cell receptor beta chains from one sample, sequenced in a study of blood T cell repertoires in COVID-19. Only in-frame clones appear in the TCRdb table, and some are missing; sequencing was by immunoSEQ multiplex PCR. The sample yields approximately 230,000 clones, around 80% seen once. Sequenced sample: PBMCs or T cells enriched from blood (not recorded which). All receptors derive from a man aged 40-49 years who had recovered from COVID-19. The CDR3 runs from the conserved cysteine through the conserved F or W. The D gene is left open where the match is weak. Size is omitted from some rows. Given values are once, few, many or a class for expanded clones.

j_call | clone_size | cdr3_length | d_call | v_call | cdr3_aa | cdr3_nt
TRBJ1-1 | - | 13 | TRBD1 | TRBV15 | CATSKTGATEAFF | TGTGCCACCAGCAAAACAGGGGCCACTGAAGCTTTCTTT
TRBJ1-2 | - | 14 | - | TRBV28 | CASTQSGGIYGYTF | TGTGCCAGCACCCAAAGTGGGGGGATCTATGGCTACACCTTC
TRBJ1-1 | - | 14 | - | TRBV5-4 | CASSPGGRNTEAFF | TGTGCCAGCAGCCCCGGGGGTAGGAACACTGAAGCTTTCTTT
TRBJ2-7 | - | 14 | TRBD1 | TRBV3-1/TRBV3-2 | CASSPGQGVNEQYF | TGTGCCAGCAGCCCGGGACAGGGGGTGAACGAGCAGTACTTC
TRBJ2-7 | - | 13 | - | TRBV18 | CASSSLSSYEQYF | TGTGCCAGCTCCTCATTGAGCTCCTACGAGCAGTACTTC
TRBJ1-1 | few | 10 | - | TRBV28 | CATGDTEAFF | TGTGCCACCGGAGACACTGAAGCTTTCTTT
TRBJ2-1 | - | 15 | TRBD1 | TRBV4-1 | CASSQGDRVYNEQFF | TGCGCCAGCAGCCAGGGGGACAGGGTGTACAATGAGCAGTTCTTC
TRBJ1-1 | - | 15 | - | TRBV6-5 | CASSSTDYSNTEAFF | TGTGCCAGCAGTTCGACAGATTACTCGAACACTGAAGCTTTCTTT
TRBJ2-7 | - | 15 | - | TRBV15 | CATSRGGQGSYEQYF | TGTGCCACCAGCAGAGGTGGACAAGGGTCCTACGAGCAGTACTTC
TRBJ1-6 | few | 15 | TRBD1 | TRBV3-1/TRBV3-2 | CASSPRDRVDSPLHF | TGTGCCAGCAGCCCCCGGGACAGGGTAGATTCACCCCTCCACTTT
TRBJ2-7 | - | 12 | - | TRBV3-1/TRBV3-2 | CASSPTVGEQYF | TGTGCCAGCAGCCCGACAGTTGGGGAGCAGTACTTC
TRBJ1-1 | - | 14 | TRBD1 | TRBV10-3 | CAIRQTGSNTEAFF | TGTGCCATCAGACAGACAGGGTCTAACACTGAAGCTTTCTTT
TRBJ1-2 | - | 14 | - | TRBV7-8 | CASSLVGSGNGYTF | TGTGCCAGCAGCTTAGTAGGGTCAGGGAATGGCTACACCTTC
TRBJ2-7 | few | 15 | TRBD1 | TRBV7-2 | CASSLEGTGTYEQYF | TGTGCCAGCAGCTTAGAAGGGACAGGGACCTACGAGCAGTACTTC
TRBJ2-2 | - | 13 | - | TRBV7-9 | CASSLGGLGELFF | TGTGCCAGCAGCCTAGGAGGGTTGGGGGAGCTGTTTTTT
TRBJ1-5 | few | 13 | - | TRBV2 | CASQGQSNQPQHF | TGTGCCAGCCAAGGACAGTCCAATCAGCCCCAGCATTTT
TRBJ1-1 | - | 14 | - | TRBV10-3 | CAISEPVLNTEAFF | TGTGCCATCAGTGAGCCAGTCCTGAACACTGAAGCTTTCTTT
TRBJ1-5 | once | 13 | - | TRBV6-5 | CASRVDRFQPQHF | TGTGCCAGCAGGGTGGACAGATTTCAACCCCAGCATTTT
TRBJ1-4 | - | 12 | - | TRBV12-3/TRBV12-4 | CASSFGTEKLFF | TGTGCCAGCAGTTTCGGGACAGAAAAACTGTTTTTT
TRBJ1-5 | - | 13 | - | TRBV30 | CAWRVNRDQPQHF | TGTGCCTGGAGGGTGAACAGGGATCAGCCCCAGCATTTT
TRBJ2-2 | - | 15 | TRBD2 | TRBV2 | CASRVTSGSPGELFF | TGTGCCAGCAGAGTGACTAGCGGGAGCCCCGGGGAGCTGTTTTTT
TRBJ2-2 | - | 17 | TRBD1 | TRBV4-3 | CASSQATGGLNTGELFF | TGCGCCAGCAGCCAGGCTACAGGGGGCTTGAACACCGGGGAGCTGTTTTTT